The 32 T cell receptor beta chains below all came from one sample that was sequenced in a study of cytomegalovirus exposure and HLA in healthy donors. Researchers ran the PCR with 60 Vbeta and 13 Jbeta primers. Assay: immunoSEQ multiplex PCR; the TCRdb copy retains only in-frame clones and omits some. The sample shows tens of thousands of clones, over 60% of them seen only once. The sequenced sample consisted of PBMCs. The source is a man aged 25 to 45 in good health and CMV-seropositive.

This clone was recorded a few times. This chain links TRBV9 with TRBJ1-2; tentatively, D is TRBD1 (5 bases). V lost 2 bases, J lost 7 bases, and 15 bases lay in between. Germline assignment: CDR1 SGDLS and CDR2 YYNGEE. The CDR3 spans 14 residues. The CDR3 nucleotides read TGTGCCAGCAGCGTGGGGGACTCCCAGCGTGGCTACACCTTC. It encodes CASSVGDSQRGYTF.

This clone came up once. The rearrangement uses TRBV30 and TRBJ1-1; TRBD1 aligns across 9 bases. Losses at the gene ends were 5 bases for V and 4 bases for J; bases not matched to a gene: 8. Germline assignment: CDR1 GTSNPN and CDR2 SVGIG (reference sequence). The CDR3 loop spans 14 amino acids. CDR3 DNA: TGTGCCTGGGGAACAGGGGGCTCGGGCACTGAAGCTTTCTTT. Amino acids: CAWGTGGSGTEAFF. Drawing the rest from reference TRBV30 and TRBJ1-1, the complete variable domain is SQTIHQWPATLVQPVGSPLSLECTVEGTSNPNLYWYRQAAGRGLQLLFYSVGIGQISSEVPQNLSASRPQDRQFILSSKKLLLSDSGFYLCAWGTGGSGTEAFFGQGTRLTVV.

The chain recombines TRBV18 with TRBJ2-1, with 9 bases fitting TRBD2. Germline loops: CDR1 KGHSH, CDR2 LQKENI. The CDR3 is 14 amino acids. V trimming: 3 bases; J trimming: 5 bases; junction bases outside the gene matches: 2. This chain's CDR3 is CASSPGLADNEQFF. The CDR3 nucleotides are TGTGCCAGCTCACCGGGACTAGCTGACAATGAGCAGTTCTTC.

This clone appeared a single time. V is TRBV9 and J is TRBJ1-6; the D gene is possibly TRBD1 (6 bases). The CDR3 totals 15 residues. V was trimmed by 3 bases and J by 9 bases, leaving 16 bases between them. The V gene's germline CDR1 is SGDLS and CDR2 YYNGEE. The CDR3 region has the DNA TGTGCCAGCAGCGCCCCACTGGGGGCCCCTTCACCCCTCCACTTT. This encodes CASSAPLGAPSPLHF.

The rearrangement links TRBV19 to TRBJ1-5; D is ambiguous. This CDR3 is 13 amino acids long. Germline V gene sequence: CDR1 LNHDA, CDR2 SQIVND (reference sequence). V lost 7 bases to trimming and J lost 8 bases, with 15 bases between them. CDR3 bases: TGTGCCAGTAATCCCTCAGGCACTGAGCCCCAGCATTTT. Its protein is CASNPSGTEPQHF.

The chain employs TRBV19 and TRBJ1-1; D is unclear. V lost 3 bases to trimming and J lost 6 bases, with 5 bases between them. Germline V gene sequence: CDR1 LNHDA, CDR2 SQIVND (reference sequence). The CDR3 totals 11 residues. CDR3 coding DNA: TGTGCCAGTAGTATGCGCTCTGAAGCTTTCTTT. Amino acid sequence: CASSMRSEAFF.

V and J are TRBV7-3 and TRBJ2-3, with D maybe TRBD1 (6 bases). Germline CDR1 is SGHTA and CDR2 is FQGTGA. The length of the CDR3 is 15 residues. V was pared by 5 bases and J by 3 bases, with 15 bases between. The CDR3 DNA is TGTGCCAGCAGCCTACAGGGTCCCGGAACAGATACGCAGTATTTT. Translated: CASSLQGPGTDTQYF. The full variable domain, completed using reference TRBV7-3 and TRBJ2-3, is GAGVSQTPSNKVTEKGKYVELRCDPISGHTALYWYRQSLGQGPEFLIYFQGTGAADDSGLPNDRFFAVRPEGSVSTLKIQRTERGDSAVYLCASSLQGPGTDTQYFGPGTRLTVL.

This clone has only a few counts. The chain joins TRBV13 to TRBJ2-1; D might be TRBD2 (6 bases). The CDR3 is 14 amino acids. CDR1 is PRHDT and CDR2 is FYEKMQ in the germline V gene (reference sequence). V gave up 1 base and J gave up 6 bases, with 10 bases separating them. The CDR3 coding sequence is TGTGCCAGCAGCTTAGAACTAGCCAGCAATGAGCAGTTCTTC. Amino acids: CASSLELASNEQFF.

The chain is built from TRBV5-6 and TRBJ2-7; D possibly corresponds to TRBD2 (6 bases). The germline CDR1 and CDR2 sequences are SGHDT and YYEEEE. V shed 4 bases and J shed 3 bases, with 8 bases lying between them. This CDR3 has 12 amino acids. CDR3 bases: TGTGCCAGCAGCGGGGGGATCTACGAGCAGTACGTC. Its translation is CASSGGIYEQYV.

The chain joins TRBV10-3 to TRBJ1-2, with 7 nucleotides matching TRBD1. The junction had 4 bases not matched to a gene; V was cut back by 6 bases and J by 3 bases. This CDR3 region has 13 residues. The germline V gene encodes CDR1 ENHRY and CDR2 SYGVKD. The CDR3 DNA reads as TGTGCCATCAGAGCCGGGACAGACTATGGCTACACCTTC. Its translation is CAIRAGTDYGYTF.

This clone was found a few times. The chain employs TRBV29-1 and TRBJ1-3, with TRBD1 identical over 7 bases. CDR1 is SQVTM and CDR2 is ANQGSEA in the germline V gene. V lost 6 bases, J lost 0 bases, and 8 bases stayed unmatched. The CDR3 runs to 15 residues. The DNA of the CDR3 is TGCAGCGTCTCGACAGGGACCTTCTCTGGAAACACCATATATTTT. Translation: CSVSTGTFSGNTIYF.

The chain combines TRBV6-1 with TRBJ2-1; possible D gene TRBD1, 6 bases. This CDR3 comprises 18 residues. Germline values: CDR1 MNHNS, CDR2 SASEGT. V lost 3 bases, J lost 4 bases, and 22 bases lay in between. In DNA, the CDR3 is TGTGCCAGCAGTGAGGGGAGACAGGCCCATCATGTGTACAATGAGCAGTTCTTC. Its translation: CASSEGRQAHHVYNEQFF.

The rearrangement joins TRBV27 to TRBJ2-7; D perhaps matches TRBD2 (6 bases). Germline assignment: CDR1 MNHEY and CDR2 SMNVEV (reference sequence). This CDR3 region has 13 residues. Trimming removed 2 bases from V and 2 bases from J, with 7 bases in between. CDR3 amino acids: CASSLAGTYEQYF. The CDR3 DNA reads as TGTGCCAGCAGTTTAGCGGGGACCTACGAGCAGTACTTC.

Here the CDR3 reads CAWSPGLAGHNEQFF. In DNA, the CDR3 is TGTGCCTGGAGTCCAGGACTAGCGGGTCACAATGAGCAGTTCTTC. This sequence joins TRBV30 and TRBJ2-1, with 11 bases that match TRBD2. CDR3 size: 15 residues. The V segment lost 2 bases and the J segment 5 bases; nucleotides outside the gene matches: 5. Germline CDR1 is GTSNPN and CDR2 is SVGIG (reference sequence).

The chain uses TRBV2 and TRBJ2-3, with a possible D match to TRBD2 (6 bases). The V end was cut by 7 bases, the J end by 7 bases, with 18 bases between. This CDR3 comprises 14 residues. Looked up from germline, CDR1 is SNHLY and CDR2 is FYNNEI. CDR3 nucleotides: TGTGCCAGCACCACCCCAGACGGCGGGAATACGCAGTATTTT. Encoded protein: CASTTPDGGNTQYF.

CDR3 DNA: TGCGCCAGCAATCCGGGGGCTAATGAAAAACTGTTTTTT. Residues: CASNPGANEKLFF. V is TRBV5-1 and J is TRBJ1-4, with D possibly being TRBD1 (5 bases). The CDR3 sequence is 13 residues long. CDR1 and CDR2 from the germline V gene are SGHRS and YFSETQ. Trimming pared 6 bases from V and 3 bases from J, leaving 9 bases between.

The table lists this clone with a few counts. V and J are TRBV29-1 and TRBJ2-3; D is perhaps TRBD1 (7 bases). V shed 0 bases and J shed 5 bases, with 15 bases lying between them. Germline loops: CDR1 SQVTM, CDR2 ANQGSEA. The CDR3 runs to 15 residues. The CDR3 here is CSVEDESRGVDTQYF. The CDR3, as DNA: TGCAGCGTTGAAGATGAGAGCAGGGGGGTAGATACGCAGTATTTT.

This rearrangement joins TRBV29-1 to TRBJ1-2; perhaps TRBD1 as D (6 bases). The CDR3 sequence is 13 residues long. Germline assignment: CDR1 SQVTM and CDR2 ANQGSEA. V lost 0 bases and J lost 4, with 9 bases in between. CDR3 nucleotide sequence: TGCAGCGTTGAAGAAGGGACACTCTATGGCTACACCTTC. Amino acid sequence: CSVEEGTLYGYTF.

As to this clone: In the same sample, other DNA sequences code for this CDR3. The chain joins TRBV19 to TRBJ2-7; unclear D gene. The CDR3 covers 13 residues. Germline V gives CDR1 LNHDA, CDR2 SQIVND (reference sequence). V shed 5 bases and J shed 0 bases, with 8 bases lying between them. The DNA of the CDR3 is TGTGCCAGTAGTTACGGTAGCTCCTACGAGCAGTACTTC. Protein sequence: CASSYGSSYEQYF.

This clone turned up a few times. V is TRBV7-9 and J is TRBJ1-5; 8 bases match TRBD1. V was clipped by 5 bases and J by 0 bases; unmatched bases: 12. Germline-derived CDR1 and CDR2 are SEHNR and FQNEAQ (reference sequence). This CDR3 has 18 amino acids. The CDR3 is CASSPGGTGKYSNQPQHF. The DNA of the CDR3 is TGTGCCAGCAGCCCAGGAGGGACAGGAAAATATAGCAATCAGCCCCAGCATTTT.

The CDR3 sequence: CAWLRDRESWSPLHF. CDR3 sequence (DNA): TGTGCCTGGCTCCGGGACAGGGAGAGTTGGTCACCCCTCCACTTT. The gene calls are TRBV30 and TRBJ1-6; 9 nucleotides align to TRBD1. Trimming cost V 5 bases and J 10 bases; bases outside gene matches: 12. The CDR3 runs to 15 residues. Germline CDR1 reads GTSNPN; CDR2 reads SVGIG (reference sequence).

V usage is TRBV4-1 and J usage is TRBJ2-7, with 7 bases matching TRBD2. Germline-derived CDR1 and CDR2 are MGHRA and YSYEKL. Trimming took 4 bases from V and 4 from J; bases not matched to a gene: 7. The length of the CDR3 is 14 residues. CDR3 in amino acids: CASSLVAGVYEQYF. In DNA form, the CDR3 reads TGCGCCAGCAGCCTCGTGGCGGGGGTTTACGAGCAGTACTTC.

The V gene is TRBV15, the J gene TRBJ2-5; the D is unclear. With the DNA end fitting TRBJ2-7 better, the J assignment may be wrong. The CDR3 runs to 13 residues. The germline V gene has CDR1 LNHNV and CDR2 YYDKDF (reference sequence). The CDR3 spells CATSRPLSYEQYF. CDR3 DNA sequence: TGTGCCACCAGCAGACCTCTCTCCTACGAGCAGTACTTC.

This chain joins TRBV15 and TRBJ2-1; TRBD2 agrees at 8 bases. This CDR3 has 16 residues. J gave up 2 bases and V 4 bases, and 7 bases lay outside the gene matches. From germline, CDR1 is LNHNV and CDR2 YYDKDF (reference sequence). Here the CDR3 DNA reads TGTGCCACCAGCATAGAAGCGGGAGCGACCTACAATGAGCAGTTCTTC. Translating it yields CATSIEAGATYNEQFF.

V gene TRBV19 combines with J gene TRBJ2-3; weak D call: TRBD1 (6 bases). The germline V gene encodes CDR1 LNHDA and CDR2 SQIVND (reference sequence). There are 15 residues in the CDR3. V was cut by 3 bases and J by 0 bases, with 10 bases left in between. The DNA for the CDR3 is TGTGCCAGTAGTATGAAGGACAGAAGCACAGATACGCAGTATTTT. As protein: CASSMKDRSTDTQYF. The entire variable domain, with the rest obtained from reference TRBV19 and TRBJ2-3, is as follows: DGGITQSPKYLFRKEGQNVTLSCEQNLNHDAMYWYRQDPGQGLRLIYYSQIVNDFQKGDIAEGYSVSREKKESFPLTVTSAQKNPTAFYLCASSMKDRSTDTQYFGPGTRLTVL.

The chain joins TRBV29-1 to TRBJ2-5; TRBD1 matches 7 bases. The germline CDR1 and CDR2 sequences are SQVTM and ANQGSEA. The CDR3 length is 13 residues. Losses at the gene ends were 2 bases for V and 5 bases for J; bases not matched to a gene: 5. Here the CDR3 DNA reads TGCAGCGTTGAATACCAGGGGGTCGAGACCCAGTACTTC. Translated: CSVEYQGVETQYF.

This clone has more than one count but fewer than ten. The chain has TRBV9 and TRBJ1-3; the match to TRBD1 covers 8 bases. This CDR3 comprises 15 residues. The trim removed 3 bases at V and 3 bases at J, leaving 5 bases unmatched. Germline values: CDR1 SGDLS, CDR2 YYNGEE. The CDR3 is CASSAGGAFGNTIYF. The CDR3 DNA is TGTGCCAGCAGCGCAGGGGGCGCCTTTGGAAACACCATATATTTT.

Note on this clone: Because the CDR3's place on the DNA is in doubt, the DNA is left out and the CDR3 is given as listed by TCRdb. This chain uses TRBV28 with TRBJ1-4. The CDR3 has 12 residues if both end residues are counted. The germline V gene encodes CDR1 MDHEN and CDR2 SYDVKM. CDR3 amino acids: CASSSSGGELFF.

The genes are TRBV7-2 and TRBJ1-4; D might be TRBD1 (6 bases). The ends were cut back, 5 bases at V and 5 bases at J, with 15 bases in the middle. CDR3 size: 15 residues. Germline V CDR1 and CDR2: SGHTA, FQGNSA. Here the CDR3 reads CASSLGQGSNEKLFF. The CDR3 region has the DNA TGTGCCAGCAGCCTAGGGCAGGGGAGCAATGAAAAACTGTTTTTT.

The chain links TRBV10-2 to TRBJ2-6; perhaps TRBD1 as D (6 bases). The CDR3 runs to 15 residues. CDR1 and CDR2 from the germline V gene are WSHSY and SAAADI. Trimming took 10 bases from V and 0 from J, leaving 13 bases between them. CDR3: CATAGALSGANVLTF. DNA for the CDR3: TGCGCCACCGCAGGGGCCCTCTCTGGGGCCAACGTCCTGACTTTC.

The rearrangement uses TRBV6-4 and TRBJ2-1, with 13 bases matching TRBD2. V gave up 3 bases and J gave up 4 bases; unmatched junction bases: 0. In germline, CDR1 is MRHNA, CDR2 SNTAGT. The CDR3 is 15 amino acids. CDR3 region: CASSEGLAGYNEQFF. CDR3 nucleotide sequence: TGTGCCAGCAGTGAGGGACTAGCGGGGTACAATGAGCAGTTCTTC.

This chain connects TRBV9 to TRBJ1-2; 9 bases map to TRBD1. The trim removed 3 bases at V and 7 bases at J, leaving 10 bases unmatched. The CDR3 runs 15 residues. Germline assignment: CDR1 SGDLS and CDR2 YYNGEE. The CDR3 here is CASSASGTGSSGYTF. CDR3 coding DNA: TGTGCCAGCAGCGCCTCCGGGACAGGGTCGTCTGGCTACACCTTC.